This note documents a single T cell receptor (beta chain) sequence. The CDR3 covers 13 residues. Per the germline V gene, CDR1 is LNHDA and CDR2 is SQIVND (reference sequence). V lost 1 base and J lost 4, with 7 bases in between. During its preparation, the TCRbeta library received unique molecular identifiers. TCRdb independently ran MiXCR on the PCR reads; one entry per CDR3 protein. The sample contains about 72,000 distinct CDR3 sequences, about 7% of which appear only once. This sample is drawn from a study of T-cell reconstitution after alpha-beta-depleted transplantation in children. Sequencing used PBMCs from the stem cell graft donor, obtained from the stem cell graft. This TCR was sampled from a human donor who donated a stem cell graft to a child with acute lymphoblastic leukemia. The chain carries TRBV19 and TRBJ1-1, with unresolved D. DNA of the CDR3: TGTGCCAGTAGTATAGTCGAGAGCACTGAAGCTTTCTTT. Protein sequence: CASSIVESTEAFF. Full variable domain (missing parts from reference TRBV19 and TRBJ1-1): DGGITQSPKYLFRKEGQNVTLSCEQNLNHDAMYWYRQDPGQGLRLIYYSQIVNDFQKGDIAEGYSVSREKKESFPLTVTSAQKNPTAFYLCASSIVESTEAFFGQGTRLTVV.